Each of the 23 T cell receptor beta chains below was sequenced from the same sample in a study of blood T cells in healthy people across ages (dated by TCRdb to 2013 to 2016). The method was 5' RACE. TCRdb lists the instrument as Illumina HiSeq 2500. A second 7 to 11 cycle PCR used a sample-barcoded 5' primer and a J-beta primer mix. TCRdb trimmed public reads at Q25 via fastp, called clones via MiXCR and kept in-frame beta chains. Identical CDR3 protein sequences are pooled into one entry, listed with their most common genes and DNA. This sample lists just under 750,000 distinct CDR3 sequences; approximately 22% were detected once. The ten largest clonotypes hold about 22% of the sample. The material sequenced was blood. The receptors shown here come from a man aged 65 to 85 in good health.

This clonotype was seen a single time. The V and J genes are TRBV5-1 and TRBJ1-4, with D hard to call. V was pared by 4 bases and J by 5 bases, with 9 bases between. The CDR3 consists of 13 residues. The germline gives CDR1 SGHRS, CDR2 YFSETQ. CDR3 nucleotide sequence: TGCGCCAGCAGCATGGATGGAAATGAAAAACTGTTTTTT. It is translated as CASSMDGNEKLFF.

The V gene is TRBV12-3 or TRBV12-4, the J gene TRBJ2-2; 14 positions match TRBD2. The ends lost 6 bases at V and 2 bases at J; junction bases unmatched: 5. This CDR3 contains 17 residues. CDR3 region: CASRRLAGGGNTGELFF. CDR3 in DNA: TGTGCCAGCAGAAGACTAGCGGGAGGGGGAAACACCGGGGAGCTGTTTTTT.

This clonotype showed up many times. CDR3 sequence reads: CASSIRGHGSEAFF. The CDR3 nucleotides are TGTGCCAGCAGCATCAGGGGGCATGGGTCTGAAGCTTTCTTT. This chain connects TRBV13 to TRBJ1-1; 8 nucleotides agree with TRBD1. V lost 5 bases to trimming and J lost 6 bases; unmatched junction nucleotides: 8. Looked up from germline, CDR1 is PRHDT and CDR2 is FYEKMQ (reference sequence). The CDR3 consists of 14 residues.

This chain uses TRBV12-3 or TRBV12-4 with TRBJ2-2; D gene uncertain. V was clipped by 6 bases and J by 4 bases, with 12 bases between them. The CDR3 length is 14 residues. CDR3 protein: CASSRRPSTGELFF. In DNA form, the CDR3 reads TGTGCCAGCAGCCGTCGACCGAGCACCGGGGAGCTGTTTTTT.

There are a few counts of this clonotype. This chain connects TRBV6-1 to TRBJ2-5; 11 bases map to TRBD2. The trim removed 2 bases at V and 4 bases at J, leaving 6 bases unmatched. CDR3 size: 16 residues. Per the germline V gene, CDR1 is MNHNS and CDR2 is SASEGT. The CDR3 loop reads CASSEFPGTSGETQYF. The CDR3, as DNA: TGTGCCAGCAGTGAATTCCCCGGGACTAGCGGAGAGACCCAGTACTTC.

V gene TRBV7-2 combines with J gene TRBJ1-5; D is undetermined. V was clipped by 10 bases and J by 5 bases, with 3 bases between them. CDR1 SGHTA and CDR2 FQGNSA come from the germline V gene. This CDR3 is built from 9 residues. For the CDR3, the DNA is TGTGCCAACCATCAGCCCCAGCATTTT. Encoded protein: CANHQPQHF.

The table lists this clonotype with a few counts. J is TRBJ1-2 and V is TRBV30; a weak D match, TRBD1 (6 bases). Germline V gene data show CDR1 as GTSNPN and CDR2 as SVGIG (reference sequence). Trimming stripped 3 bases from V and 2 bases from J, with 13 bases between. CDR3 size: 14 residues. Written as DNA, the CDR3 is TGTGCCTGGAGCATCCTTACAGGGAACTATGGCTACACCTTC. Residues: CAWSILTGNYGYTF.

This clonotype turned up a few times. The rearrangement links TRBV24-1 to TRBJ2-1, with a possible D match to TRBD2 (5 bases). CDR1 and CDR2 from the germline V gene are KGHDR and SFDVKD. CDR3 length: 17 amino acids. V gave up 10 bases and J gave up 0 bases, with 21 bases separating them. The CDR3 nucleotides read TGTGCCACGCCTCTTGGAGGTGGCCGGGACTCCTACAATGAGCAGTTCTTC. It codes for CATPLGGGRDSYNEQFF.

The chain carries TRBV12-3 or TRBV12-4 and TRBJ1-5; D is possibly TRBD1 (6 bases). This CDR3 spans 17 amino acids. Trimming removed 2 bases at V and 7 bases at J, with 21 bases between. The chain's CDR3 is CASSLFLVGGFTQPQHF. CDR3 nucleotides: TGTGCCAGCAGTTTATTCCTGGTAGGGGGGTTTACGCAGCCCCAGCATTTT.

The chain is built from TRBV19 and TRBJ2-3, with TRBD2 matching 9 bases. Germline V gene data show CDR1 as LNHDA and CDR2 as SQIVND (reference sequence). Losses at the gene ends were 4 bases for V and 2 bases for J; bases not matched to a gene: 4. The CDR3 sequence is 15 residues long. The CDR3 nucleotides are TGTGCCAGTAGTACGGTAGCGGGAGACACAGATACGCAGTATTTT. Encoded protein: CASSTVAGDTDTQYF.

This clonotype was counted a few times. V gene TRBV6-1 combines with J gene TRBJ2-2, with TRBD1 matching over 9 bases. The J segment lost 4 bases and the V segment lost 8 bases, leaving 14 bases of the junction unmatched. Germline loops: CDR1 MNHNS, CDR2 SASEGT. The CDR3 sequence is 17 residues long. This chain's CDR3 is CASQQSYGTGTTGELFF. The CDR3 DNA sequence: TGTGCCAGCCAACAAAGTTACGGGACAGGGACCACCGGGGAGCTGTTTTTT.

There are a few counts of this clonotype. This sequence joins TRBV12-3 or TRBV12-4 and TRBJ2-4; D is possibly TRBD2 (5 bases). Deletions cut 5 bases from V and 1 base from J, with 15 bases between. The CDR3 runs to 16 residues. The CDR3 DNA reads as TGTGCCAGCAGTCCGGCGGGTAAAAACGCCAAAAACATTCAGTACTTC. This codes for CASSPAGKNAKNIQYF.

This clonotype was seen only a few times. The chain couples TRBV20-1 to TRBJ1-5, with a tentative D call TRBD1 (6 bases). The germline V gene has CDR1 DFQATT and CDR2 SNEGSKA (reference sequence). The germline V and J ends were trimmed by 4 bases and 6 bases, with 19 bases remaining between them. The CDR3 spans 15 residues. The CDR3 loop reads CSATPQGVRVQPQHF. The CDR3 DNA is TGCAGTGCTACCCCACAGGGAGTCCGGGTTCAGCCCCAGCATTTT.

This clonotype was recorded a few times. This chain links TRBV2 with TRBJ2-5; the D is unclear. The J call is in doubt because the DNA end fits TRBJ2-7 better. Germline CDR1 is SNHLY and CDR2 is FYNNEI. The length of the CDR3 is 13 residues. The DNA of the CDR3 is TGTGCCAGCGGTAGGTTTGTCTCCTACGAGCAGTACGTC. Its translation is CASGRFVSYEQYV.

This chain joins TRBV12-3 or TRBV12-4 and TRBJ2-1; D is unresolved. Trimming took off 5 bases at V and 1 base at J, with 9 bases between the two ends. This CDR3 region has 14 residues. DNA of the CDR3: TGTGCCAGCAGTCACCCCCGGTCCTACAATGAGCAGTTCTTC. Its translation: CASSHPRSYNEQFF.

The V and J genes are TRBV4-1 and TRBJ1-2, with D maybe TRBD1 (6 bases). Trimming removed 0 bases from V and 1 base from J, with 12 bases in between. This CDR3 contains 16 residues. The V gene's germline CDR1 is MGHRA and CDR2 YSYEKL. The CDR3 nucleotides are TGCGCCAGCAGCCAAGAGGGACAAGTCCGTAACTATGGCTACACCTTC. Its protein product is CASSQEGQVRNYGYTF.

Only a few counts were recorded for this clonotype. J is TRBJ2-6 and V is TRBV27; no clear D gene. CDR3 length: 15 residues. Germline assignment: CDR1 MNHEY and CDR2 SMNVEV (reference sequence). V lost 6 bases and J 0 bases, leaving 9 bases between the germline ends. The CDR3 nucleotides read TGTGCCAGCAGGGTAGTAAGCTCTGGGGCCAACGTCCTGACTTTC. Its protein is CASRVVSSGANVLTF.

The chain uses TRBV5-5 and TRBJ2-2; tentatively, D is TRBD1 (6 bases). The CDR3 consists of 16 residues. Germline CDR1 SGHKS, CDR2 YYEKEE (reference sequence). V lost 4 bases and J lost 0, with 13 bases in between. The CDR3 sequence is CASSTIQGTNTGELFF. DNA for the CDR3: TGTGCCAGCAGCACCATACAGGGCACGAACACCGGGGAGCTGTTTTTT.

The chain couples TRBV7-7 to TRBJ2-5, with D perhaps TRBD1 (6 bases). Germline CDR1 SSHAT, CDR2 FNYEAQ (reference sequence). Trimming removed 5 bases from V and 5 bases from J, with 21 bases in between. This CDR3 has 16 residues. The CDR3 protein is CASSLGLTGPQETQYF. The DNA for the CDR3 is TGTGCCAGCAGCCTCGGTTTGACAGGCCCACAGGAGACCCAGTACTTC.

The chain is built from TRBV19 and TRBJ2-3, with D perhaps TRBD1 (7 bases). The CDR3 length is 16 residues. V dropped 4 bases and J dropped 0 bases, with 14 bases sitting between them. The germline V gene has CDR1 LNHDA and CDR2 SQIVND (reference sequence). CDR3 in amino acids: CASSKAGRGSTDTQYF. The CDR3 DNA follows: TGTGCCAGTAGTAAAGCGGGCAGGGGGAGCACAGATACGCAGTATTTT. Variable domain in full (rest from reference TRBV19 and TRBJ2-3): DGGITQSPKYLFRKEGQNVTLSCEQNLNHDAMYWYRQDPGQGLRLIYYSQIVNDFQKGDIAEGYSVSREKKESFPLTVTSAQKNPTAFYLCASSKAGRGSTDTQYFGPGTRLTVL.

This CDR3 is CASSPPLKTQYF. The DNA for the CDR3 is TGTGCCAGCAGCCCCCCCTTGAAGACGCAGTATTTT. The rearrangement joins TRBV7-8 to TRBJ2-3; D remains ambiguous. This CDR3 region has 12 residues. The ends were cut back, 5 bases at V and 9 bases at J, with 12 bases in the middle. Per germline, CDR1 SGHVS and CDR2 FQNEAQ.

The V call is TRBV20-1, the J call TRBJ2-5; unclear D gene. This CDR3 has 12 residues. V lost 4 bases, J lost 5 bases, and 11 bases lay in between. CDR1 is DFQATT and CDR2 is SNEGSKA in the germline V gene (reference sequence). CDR3 coding DNA: TGCAGTGCTATTCTTTTGGAGGAGACCCAGTACTTC. Its protein product is CSAILLEETQYF.

This clonotype occurred a few times. This chain joins TRBV12-3 or TRBV12-4 and TRBJ1-3; D may be TRBD1 (6 bases). Trimming shortened V by 7 bases and J by 4 bases, and 14 bases separated the two germline ends. The CDR3 has 14 residues. Written as DNA, the CDR3 is TGTGCCAGCATCCTGAGGACAGAGGGAAACACCATATATTTT. It translates to CASILRTEGNTIYF.